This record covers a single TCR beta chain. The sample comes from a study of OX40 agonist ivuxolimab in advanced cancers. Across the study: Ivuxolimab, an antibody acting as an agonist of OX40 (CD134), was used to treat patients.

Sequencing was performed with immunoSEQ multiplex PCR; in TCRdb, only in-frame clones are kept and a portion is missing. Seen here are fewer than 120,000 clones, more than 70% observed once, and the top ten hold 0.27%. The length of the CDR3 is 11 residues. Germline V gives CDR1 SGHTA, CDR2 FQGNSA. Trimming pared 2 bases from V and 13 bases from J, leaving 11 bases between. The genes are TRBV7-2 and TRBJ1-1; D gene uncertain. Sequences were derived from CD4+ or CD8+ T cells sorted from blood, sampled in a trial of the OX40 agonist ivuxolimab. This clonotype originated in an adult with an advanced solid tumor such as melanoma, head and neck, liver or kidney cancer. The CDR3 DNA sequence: TGTGCCAGCAGCTTAACGCAGTTAGATTTCTTT. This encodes CASSLTQLDFF.